Sequencing of this T cell receptor (beta chain) was carried out in a study of OX40 agonist ivuxolimab in advanced cancers. In the study overall: Antecedent anti-PD-1, anti-PD-L1 or anti-CTLA-4 therapy was permissible, with about 40% having received some.

Blood sampling was done at baseline, cycle 4 day 1, and cycle 7 day 1. Points from the study as a whole: Determination of antigen specificity was not performed for the expanded peripheral T cells. CD8+ T cells were the subset that, on average, had more expanded clones than CD4+.

TCRdb's table, derived via immunoSEQ multiplex PCR, lists solely in-frame clones and lacks some. The sample gives 72,000 or so clones, roughly 85% of which show up once; 1.3% is in the top ten. This clone was picked up one time. Its antigen remains unidentified. The V gene lost 2 bases and the J gene lost 4 bases, with 11 bases spanning the gap. Germline CDR1 MNHEY, CDR2 SVGAGI. This CDR3 has 14 residues. The sample here was CD4+ or CD8+ T cells sorted from blood, taken in a trial of the OX40 agonist ivuxolimab. This TCR came from an adult with an advanced solid tumor such as melanoma, head and neck, liver or kidney cancer. The gene calls are TRBV6-5 and TRBJ1-2; D remains ambiguous. The CDR3 DNA is TGTGCCAGCAGTTACAATCTCCAGGTCTATGGCTACACCTTC. Protein sequence: CASSYNLQVYGYTF.